These T cell receptor beta chains were read from a single sample in a study of cytomegalovirus exposure and HLA in healthy donors. Profiling relied on immunoSEQ multiplex PCR, and the TCRdb table lists in-frame clones only, not all of them. Here the sample spans hundreds of thousands of clones, about 80% being singletons. The specimen sequenced was PBMCs. These receptors came from a male donor in good health and CMV-seronegative. The CDR3 runs from the conserved cysteine through the conserved F or W. D genes are given only for firm matches. Part of the rows lack a size; the others show once, few, many or a class for expanded clones.

d_gene: TRBD1
abundance: -
j_gene: TRBJ1-1
v_gene: TRBV28
CDR3nt: TGTGCCAGCAGTCTCGAAGGACAGGGGATGGCATCTGAAGCTTTCTTT
CDR3aa: CASSLEGQGMASEAFF

d_gene: -
abundance: -
j_gene: TRBJ2-2
v_gene: TRBV11-2
CDR3nt: TGTGCCAGCAGCTTAGTGGGGTCAGGGATGTACACCGGGGAGCTGTTTTTT
CDR3aa: CASSLVGSGMYTGELFF

d_gene: TRBD2
abundance: -
j_gene: TRBJ2-7
v_gene: TRBV9
CDR3nt: TGTGCCAGCAGCCCTTGGGAGGGGACCTACGAGCAGTACTTC
CDR3aa: CASSPWEGTYEQYF

d_gene: -
abundance: -
j_gene: TRBJ1-4
v_gene: TRBV7-9
CDR3nt: TGTGCCAGCAGCTCAAACCCTAGGAAAGTCGAGGAAAAACTGTTTTTT
CDR3aa: CASSSNPRKVEEKLFF

d_gene: -
abundance: -
j_gene: TRBJ2-4
v_gene: TRBV18
CDR3nt: TGTGCCAGCTCACCCTTAGCCAAAAACATTCAGTACTTC
CDR3aa: CASSPLAKNIQYF

d_gene: -
abundance: -
j_gene: TRBJ1-1
v_gene: TRBV11-3
CDR3nt: TGTGCCAGCAGCTTCGGGCAGGGCGGCATGAACACTGAAGCTTTCTTT
CDR3aa: CASSFGQGGMNTEAFF

d_gene: -
abundance: -
j_gene: TRBJ1-6
v_gene: TRBV5-4
CDR3nt: TGTGCCAGCAGCTCCCCCGCCGGAGATTATAATTCACCCCTCCACTTT
CDR3aa: CASSSPAGDYNSPLHF

d_gene: TRBD1
abundance: few
j_gene: TRBJ1-3
v_gene: TRBV7-9
CDR3nt: TGTGCCAGCAGCTTAACTACAGGGGGCTTAACTGGAAACACCATATATTTT
CDR3aa: CASSLTTGGLTGNTIYF

d_gene: TRBD1
abundance: -
j_gene: TRBJ1-6
v_gene: TRBV5-4
CDR3nt: TGTGCCAGCAGCTTGCCCCCGGGACAGGGGGGAAGTTCACCCCTCCACTTT
CDR3aa: CASSLPPGQGGSSPLHF

d_gene: -
abundance: few
j_gene: TRBJ1-6
v_gene: TRBV5-4
CDR3nt: TGTGCCAGCAGCTTGGAAGGTTCGGGGTCCGGTTCACCCCTCCACTTT
CDR3aa: CASSLEGSGSGSPLHF

d_gene: TRBD2
abundance: -
j_gene: TRBJ2-5
v_gene: TRBV4-2
CDR3nt: TGTGCCAACAGCCAAGCCGGGGCGGGGGGTGTAGAGACCCAGTACTTC
CDR3aa: CANSQAGAGGVETQYF

d_gene: -
abundance: -
j_gene: TRBJ2-3
v_gene: TRBV28
CDR3nt: TGTGCCAGCAGTTTTCCCCGGGGGGCCTCAGATACGCAGTATTTT
CDR3aa: CASSFPRGASDTQYF

d_gene: -
abundance: once
j_gene: TRBJ1-1
v_gene: TRBV19
CDR3nt: TGTGCCAGTAGTATCACAGGGTACACTGAAGCTTTCTTT
CDR3aa: CASSITGYTEAFF

d_gene: TRBD2
abundance: -
j_gene: TRBJ2-3
v_gene: TRBV11-1
CDR3nt: TGTGCCAGCAGCCCCAGGGGGACTAGCTCAGTAGATACGCAGTATTTT
CDR3aa: CASSPRGTSSVDTQYF

d_gene: TRBD1
abundance: -
j_gene: TRBJ2-2
v_gene: TRBV5-4
CDR3nt: TGTGCCAGCAGCCTGGACAGGGTTAGTTCCACCGGGGAGCTGTTTTTT
CDR3aa: CASSLDRVSSTGELFF

d_gene: TRBD2
abundance: -
j_gene: TRBJ2-5
v_gene: TRBV7-9
CDR3nt: TGTGCCAGCAGCTTAGATGGGTCTAGCGGGAGGGATGAGACCCAGTACTTC
CDR3aa: CASSLDGSSGRDETQYF

d_gene: TRBD1
abundance: few
j_gene: TRBJ2-7
v_gene: TRBV19
CDR3nt: TGTGCCAGTAGTATTCCCCGGGACAGGGGGTACGAGCAGTACTTC
CDR3aa: CASSIPRDRGYEQYF

d_gene: -
abundance: few
j_gene: TRBJ2-2
v_gene: TRBV9
CDR3nt: TGTGCCAGCAGCGGTTCCAGGGTAGGGGGGAACACCGGGGAGCTGTTTTTT
CDR3aa: CASSGSRVGGNTGELFF

d_gene: -
abundance: -
j_gene: TRBJ2-5
v_gene: TRBV20-1
CDR3nt: TGCAGTGCTAGAGATAGCGGTACCCAGTACTTC
CDR3aa: CSARDSGTQYF

d_gene: TRBD2
abundance: once
j_gene: TRBJ2-7
v_gene: TRBV27
CDR3nt: TGTGCCAGCAGTTCCCAGGGACTAGCGGGAGGGCCCCGGGAGCAGTACTTC
CDR3aa: CASSSQGLAGGPREQYF

d_gene: -
abundance: -
j_gene: TRBJ2-7
v_gene: TRBV29-1
CDR3nt: TGCAGCGTTGCAGGACAGGGCGAAAGCGGGGTATCCTACGAGCAGTACTTC
CDR3aa: CSVAGQGESGVSYEQYF

d_gene: -
abundance: few
j_gene: TRBJ1-2
v_gene: TRBV7-9
CDR3nt: TGTGCCAGCAGCTTAGGCAGAACTAATAACTATGGCTACACCTTC
CDR3aa: CASSLGRTNNYGYTF

d_gene: -
abundance: -
j_gene: TRBJ2-6
v_gene: TRBV7-9
CDR3nt: TGTGCCAGCAGCCCGAAGCCACGGTCTGGGGCCAACGTCCTGACTTTC
CDR3aa: CASSPKPRSGANVLTF

d_gene: -
abundance: -
j_gene: TRBJ1-5
v_gene: TRBV6-4
CDR3nt: TGTGCCAGCAGTGGAGGAGGCAGCAATCAGCCCCAGCATTTT
CDR3aa: CASSGGGSNQPQHF

d_gene: -
abundance: -
j_gene: TRBJ2-7
v_gene: TRBV5-4
CDR3nt: -
CDR3aa: CASSTSTYEQYF

d_gene: TRBD2
abundance: -
j_gene: TRBJ2-2
v_gene: TRBV5-6
CDR3nt: TGTGCCAGCAGCACCGAAGGAGGGAGGGACACCGGGGAGCTGTTTTTT
CDR3aa: CASSTEGGRDTGELFF

d_gene: TRBD2
abundance: -
j_gene: TRBJ2-3
v_gene: TRBV28
CDR3nt: TGTGCCAGCAGTTCACTAGCGGGAGGGCCGCATACGCAGTATTTT
CDR3aa: CASSSLAGGPHTQYF

d_gene: -
abundance: -
j_gene: TRBJ2-7
v_gene: TRBV4-3
CDR3nt: TGCGCCAGCAGCCAAGGTCTGGACAGTCCCTACGAGCAGTACTTC
CDR3aa: CASSQGLDSPYEQYF

d_gene: -
abundance: few
j_gene: TRBJ2-4
v_gene: TRBV5-8
CDR3nt: TGTGCCAGCAGCTTGGAGTCCAGGGGTACCCTAGCCAAAAACATTCAGTACTTC
CDR3aa: CASSLESRGTLAKNIQYF

d_gene: TRBD1
abundance: -
j_gene: TRBJ2-3
v_gene: TRBV7-2
CDR3nt: TGTGCCAGCAGCTTAGGGGACAGGGGTTCAGATACGCAGTATTTT
CDR3aa: CASSLGDRGSDTQYF

d_gene: TRBD2
abundance: -
j_gene: TRBJ2-2
v_gene: TRBV7-2
CDR3nt: TGTGCCGCCTTCCGGGAGGTGAGGGCCGGGGAGCTGTTTTTT
CDR3aa: CAAFREVRAGELFF

d_gene: -
abundance: -
j_gene: TRBJ1-2
v_gene: TRBV7-9
CDR3nt: TGTTCCAGCAGCGTGACCGGGGATGGCTACACCTTC
CDR3aa: CSSSVTGDGYTF

d_gene: -
abundance: -
j_gene: TRBJ2-7
v_gene: TRBV6-1
CDR3nt: TGTGCCAGCAGTTGGGGGGTGAGTGCCTACGAGCAGTACTTC
CDR3aa: CASSWGVSAYEQYF

d_gene: -
abundance: -
j_gene: TRBJ1-1
v_gene: TRBV6-5
CDR3nt: TGTGCCAGCAGTTACAGCTCAGGGGCGAACACTGAAGCTTTCTTT
CDR3aa: CASSYSSGANTEAFF

d_gene: -
abundance: -
j_gene: TRBJ1-6
v_gene: TRBV2
CDR3nt: TGTGCCAGCAGGTATTATAATTCACCCCTCCACTTT
CDR3aa: CASRYYNSPLHF